These 22 T cell receptor beta chains were all obtained from the same sample, sequenced in a study of blood T cell repertoires in COVID-19 (dated by TCRdb to the early 2020s). Library construction relied on the immunoSEQ multiplex PCR assay. In its TCRdb copy, this immuneACCESS table keeps in-frame sequences only and misses some clones. Where compared with another copy, unresolved V genes explain less than half of these, and the others have no known cause. The sample records 160,000 or so clones, 65% to 90% of which are singletons. The biggest ten clones account for approximately 1.4% of the sample. The sequencing sample was made of peripheral blood. All receptors come from a human donor in a cohort sampled during active COVID-19.

J is TRBJ1-1 and V is TRBV5-4; TRBD1 might be the D (6 bases). Germline CDR1 reads SGHNT; CDR2 reads YYREEE (reference sequence). The CDR3 is made up of 14 amino acids. V shed 4 bases and J shed 4 bases, with 14 bases lying between them. The CDR3 coding sequence is TGTGCCAGCAGCGTTAAGGGGGGGAGCACTGAAGCTTTCTTT. Protein: CASSVKGGSTEAFF. Variable domain in full (rest from reference TRBV5-4 and TRBJ1-1): ETGVTQSPTHLIKTRGQQVTLRCSSQSGHNTVSWYQQALGQGPQFIFQYYREEENGRGNFPPRFSGLQFPNYSSELNVNALELDDSALYLCASSVKGGSTEAFFGQGTRLTVV.

This chain uses TRBV12-3 or TRBV12-4 with TRBJ2-7; a possible D gene is TRBD2 (6 bases). V gave up 8 bases and J gave up 6 bases, with 11 bases separating them. There are 11 residues in the CDR3. CDR3 nucleotide sequence: TGTGCCAGCGGCGGAGGGTCCGAGCAGTACTTC. Translation gives CASGGGSEQYF.

The V call is TRBV11-1, the J call TRBJ2-2, with 7 bases that match TRBD1. The V and J ends lost 8 bases and 1 base, in that order; junction bases with no gene match: 7. Germline assignment: CDR1 SGHAT and CDR2 FQDESV (reference sequence). The CDR3 is 15 amino acids. The CDR3 region has the DNA TGTGCCAGCGGTGGACAGGCGATGAACACCGGGGAGCTGTTTTTT. It encodes CASGGQAMNTGELFF.

The chain carries TRBV19 and TRBJ2-3; D is perhaps TRBD2 (5 bases). CDR1 and CDR2 from the germline V gene are LNHDA and SQIVND (reference sequence). With 3 bases removed from V and 2 bases from J, the gap between germline ends came to 12 bases. The CDR3 totals 15 residues. CDR3 sequence: CASSMNFGLTDTQYF. The CDR3 nucleotides are TGTGCCAGTAGTATGAACTTCGGACTCACAGATACGCAGTATTTT.

The CDR3 reads CASSEDRWGRYGYTF. In DNA, the CDR3 is TGCGCCAGCAGTGAGGATCGATGGGGCCGCTATGGCTACACCTTC. The chain joins TRBV10-2 to TRBJ1-2, with D possibly matching TRBD1 (5 bases). V lost 2 bases and J 4 bases, leaving 14 bases between the germline ends. The CDR3 contains 15 residues. Looked up from germline, CDR1 is WSHSY and CDR2 is SAAADI.

The genes are TRBV7-9 and TRBJ1-2; D gene uncertain. The V gene's germline CDR1 is SEHNR and CDR2 FQNEAQ (reference sequence). The V end lost 2 bases, the J end lost 9 bases, and 28 bases lay between the germline ends. CDR3 length equals 18 residues. The CDR3 DNA follows: TGTGCCAGCAGCTTATGGAGTCTCGCCCGACGGCTAACTATTAGCTACACCTTC. This codes for CASSLWSLARRLTISYTF.

The chain joins TRBV7-9 to TRBJ2-2, with unresolved D. CDR1 and CDR2 (germline): SEHNR, FQNEAQ (reference sequence). The CDR3 length is 11 residues. V was clipped by 5 bases and J by 5 bases, with 3 bases between them. CDR3 DNA: TGTGCCAGCAGCACTACCGGGGAGCTGTTTTTT. Residues: CASSTTGELFF.

The genes are TRBV9 and TRBJ2-5; TRBD2 agrees at 7 bases. Germline V lookup: CDR1 SGDLS, CDR2 YYNGEE. The CDR3 spans 15 residues. The V and J ends lost 5 bases and 4 bases, in that order; junction bases with no gene match: 11. The CDR3 sequence is CASRRGLILGETQYF. The CDR3 nucleotides read TGTGCCAGCAGGCGGGGGTTAATCCTAGGAGAGACCCAGTACTTC.

This chain links TRBV7-3 with TRBJ2-3; D possibly corresponds to TRBD2 (7 bases). V was trimmed by 2 bases and J by 2 bases, leaving 11 bases between them. The CDR3 covers 15 residues. Germline CDR1 reads SGHTA; CDR2 reads FQGTGA. The CDR3 spells CASSLAGAPTDTQYF. The DNA for the CDR3 is TGTGCCAGCAGCTTAGCGGGGGCCCCCACAGATACGCAGTATTTT. The full variable domain, rest sourced from reference TRBV7-3 and TRBJ2-3, is GAGVSQTPSNKVTEKGKYVELRCDPISGHTALYWYRQSLGQGPEFLIYFQGTGAADDSGLPNDRFFAVRPEGSVSTLKIQRTERGDSAVYLCASSLAGAPTDTQYFGPGTRLTVL.

The chain couples TRBV10-3 to TRBJ2-7; 11 bases match TRBD2. CDR1 ENHRY and CDR2 SYGVKD come from the germline V gene. There are 13 residues in the CDR3. Unmatched junction bases numbered 1, after V lost 7 bases and J lost 2 bases. The CDR3 region has the DNA TGTGCCATCACTAGCGGGGGGACCTACGAGCAGTACTTC. Translation: CAITSGGTYEQYF.

This sequence joins TRBV10-2 and TRBJ1-1, with unresolved D. The V and J ends lost 0 bases and 2 bases respectively, with 10 bases between them. The germline gives CDR1 WSHSY, CDR2 SAAADI. The CDR3 totals 15 residues. CDR3 sequence (DNA): TGCGCCAGCAGTGAGTCTTCGGTAGAAAACACTGAAGCTTTCTTT. It codes for CASSESSVENTEAFF.

The chain links TRBV7-9 to TRBJ2-7, with 10 nucleotides matching TRBD2. Germline V gene data show CDR1 as SEHNR and CDR2 as FQNEAQ (reference sequence). V trimming: 4 bases; J trimming: 2 bases; junction bases outside the gene matches: 5. This CDR3 has 15 amino acids. As DNA, the CDR3 is TGTGCCAGCAGCTCCAGGACTAGCGGAACCTACGAGCAGTACTTC. As protein: CASSSRTSGTYEQYF.

The chain links TRBV28 to TRBJ2-3, with 11 bases matching TRBD2. The CDR3 covers 15 residues. Germline V gene lookup returns CDR1 MDHEN and CDR2 SYDVKM. V lost 5 bases, J lost 3 bases, and 4 bases stayed unmatched. CDR3 sequence: CASSLAGGRTDTQYF. CDR3 nucleotide sequence: TGTGCCAGCAGTCTAGCGGGGGGACGGACAGATACGCAGTATTTT.

The rearrangement links TRBV6-5 to TRBJ2-7, with TRBD2 matching over 7 bases. J was trimmed by 6 bases and V by 5 bases; bases with no gene match: 10. The CDR3 spans 14 residues. Germline V gene data show CDR1 as MNHEY and CDR2 as SVGAGI. CDR3 nucleotides: TGTGCCAGCAGTAATCTAGCGGTCTTTGGCGAGCAGTACTTC. The encoded protein is CASSNLAVFGEQYF.

This sequence joins TRBV11-2 and TRBJ2-4; possibly TRBD2 for D (6 bases). The CDR3 loop spans 16 amino acids. Germline values: CDR1 SGHAT, CDR2 FQNNGV. Trimming pared 3 bases from V and 6 bases from J, leaving 18 bases between. CDR3 DNA: TGTGCCAGCAGCTTCGGTATGGGGGGAGGAGGAAACATTCAGTACTTC. Protein: CASSFGMGGGGNIQYF.

J is TRBJ1-5 and V is TRBV4-2; 7 nucleotides align to TRBD1. The V and J ends lost 4 bases and 7 bases, in that order; junction bases with no gene match: 7. CDR3 length equals 14 residues. In germline, CDR1 is LGHNA, CDR2 YNFKEQ. The CDR3 region has the DNA TGTGCCAGCAGCCCGGACAGGATGGGCCAGCCCCAGCATTTT. This encodes CASSPDRMGQPQHF.

The V and J genes are TRBV6-1 and TRBJ2-7; 11 bases match TRBD1. This CDR3 is built from 15 residues. The V and J ends lost 0 bases and 5 bases, in that order; junction bases with no gene match: 3. Germline lookup yields CDR1 MNHNS and CDR2 SASEGT. DNA of the CDR3: TGTGCCAGCAGTGAAGCCGGGACAGGGGGAAACGAGCAGTACTTC. It codes for CASSEAGTGGNEQYF.

The chain joins TRBV3-1 (or the pseudogene TRBV3-2) to TRBJ2-7; TRBD2 is a possible D gene (5 bases). The V gene lost 4 bases and the J gene lost 2 bases, with 12 bases spanning the gap. Germline CDR1 is LGHDT and CDR2 is YNNKEL (reference sequence). The CDR3 loop spans 14 amino acids. DNA for the CDR3: TGTGCCAGCAGCCGGAAGGACTTAACCTACGAGCAGTACTTC. It translates to CASSRKDLTYEQYF.

The rearrangement uses TRBV4-2 and TRBJ2-2; 10 bases are a match to TRBD1. Germline V gene data show CDR1 as LGHNA and CDR2 as YNFKEQ. J lost 4 bases, V lost 3 bases, and 2 bases had no gene match. The CDR3 is 15 residues long. The CDR3 reads CASSHGTGVTGELFF. DNA for the CDR3: TGTGCCAGCAGCCATGGGACAGGGGTCACCGGGGAGCTGTTTTTT.

The chain uses TRBV3-1 (or the pseudogene TRBV3-2) and TRBJ1-3, with D unclear. Germline V gene lookup returns CDR1 LGHDT and CDR2 YNNKEL (reference sequence). V gave up 1 base and J gave up 0 bases, with 10 bases separating them. The CDR3 is made up of 16 amino acids. The CDR3 bases are TGTGCCAGCAGCCAAGGCGGGCGAAGCTCTGGAAACACCATATATTTT. It yields the protein CASSQGGRSSGNTIYF.

The chain uses TRBV18 and TRBJ1-5; the match to TRBD1 covers 12 bases. In germline, CDR1 is KGHSH, CDR2 LQKENI. The CDR3 covers 17 residues. The trim removed 5 bases at V and 1 base at J, leaving 6 bases unmatched. This CDR3 reads CASSAGTGGGSNQPQHF. Written as DNA, the CDR3 is TGTGCCAGCTCAGCCGGGACAGGGGGCGGAAGCAATCAGCCCCAGCATTTT.

V is TRBV4-2 and J is TRBJ1-1; D not resolved. Germline V gene sequence: CDR1 LGHNA, CDR2 YNFKEQ. With 0 bases removed from V and 1 base from J, the gap between germline ends came to 9 bases. The CDR3 loop spans 15 amino acids. The CDR3 region has the DNA TGTGCCAGCAGCCAAGACAGGTCCAAGAACACTGAAGCTTTCTTT. As protein: CASSQDRSKNTEAFF.